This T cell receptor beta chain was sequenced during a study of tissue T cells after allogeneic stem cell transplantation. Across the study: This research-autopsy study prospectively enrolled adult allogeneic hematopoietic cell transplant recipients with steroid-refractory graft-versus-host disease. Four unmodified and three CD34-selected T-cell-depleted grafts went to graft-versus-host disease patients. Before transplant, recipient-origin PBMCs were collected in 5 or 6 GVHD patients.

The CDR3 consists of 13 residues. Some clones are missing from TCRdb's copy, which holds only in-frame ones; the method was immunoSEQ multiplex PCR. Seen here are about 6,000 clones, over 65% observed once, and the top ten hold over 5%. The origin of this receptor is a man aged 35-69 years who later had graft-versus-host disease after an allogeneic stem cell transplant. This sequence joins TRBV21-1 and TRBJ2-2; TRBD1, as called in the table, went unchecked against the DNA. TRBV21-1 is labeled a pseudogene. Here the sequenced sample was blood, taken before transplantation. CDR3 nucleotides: TGTGCCGGTCTATCAGGGGTGGCCGGGGAGCTGTTTTTT. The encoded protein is CAGLSGVAGELFF.